The sequence of this T cell receptor (beta chain) was determined in a study of cytomegalovirus exposure and HLA in healthy donors. Points from the study as a whole: Later work showed greater clonal expansion in HLA-associated TCR beta chains than in equally common others. An assumption of roughly uniform sequencing depth across donors underlay the presence/absence analyses.

Details on this clone: Its target is not known. The junction departs from germline at one end; a sequencing error may be responsible.

Amplification used 60 Vbeta primers and 13 Jbeta primers. The repertoire was sequenced with immunoSEQ multiplex PCR; TCRdb's copy has only in-frame clones and lacks some. Among about 120,000 clones listed, 60% to 85% were seen once. In germline, CDR1 is GTSNPN, CDR2 SVGIG (reference sequence). This CDR3 has 14 residues. The V gene is TRBV30, the J gene TRBJ1-2; D is ambiguous. The receptor was isolated from a woman aged 40-49 years in good health and CMV-seropositive. The sequenced sample was PBMCs. CDR3: CAWTPGGIPYGYNF. CDR3 in DNA: TGTGCCTGGACCCCAGGAGGGATCCCCTATGGCTACAACTTC.